This T cell receptor (beta chain) was captured in a study of shared clonotypes between healthy human individuals. As for the study in general: In total, the donors were a couple of women and a few men aged 18 to 49.

The study's findings and limits: Among non-shared clonotypes, generation probabilities were lower than among those shared by all four donors.

A word on this clone: What it recognizes is unknown.

The repertoire was sequenced with immunoSEQ multiplex PCR; TCRdb's copy has only in-frame clones and lacks some. The sample lists 2,500,000 or so clones; approximately 93% were seen once. The CDR3 length is 12 residues. V was shortened by 9 bases and J by 5 bases, with 14 bases between the two germline ends. CDR1 and CDR2 from the germline V gene are SNHLY and FYNNEI. This TCR was recovered from a young man in good health. Some clones in this sample may be carry-over from other donors' samples. The genes are TRBV2 and TRBJ2-7; unclear D gene. Sequencing input: naive CD4+ T cells from PBMCs. Noted subset: CD45RA+ positively selected. The DNA of the CDR3 is TGTGCCAGGGCCCCCTCTCTCGACGAGCAGTACTTC. As protein: CARAPSLDEQYF.